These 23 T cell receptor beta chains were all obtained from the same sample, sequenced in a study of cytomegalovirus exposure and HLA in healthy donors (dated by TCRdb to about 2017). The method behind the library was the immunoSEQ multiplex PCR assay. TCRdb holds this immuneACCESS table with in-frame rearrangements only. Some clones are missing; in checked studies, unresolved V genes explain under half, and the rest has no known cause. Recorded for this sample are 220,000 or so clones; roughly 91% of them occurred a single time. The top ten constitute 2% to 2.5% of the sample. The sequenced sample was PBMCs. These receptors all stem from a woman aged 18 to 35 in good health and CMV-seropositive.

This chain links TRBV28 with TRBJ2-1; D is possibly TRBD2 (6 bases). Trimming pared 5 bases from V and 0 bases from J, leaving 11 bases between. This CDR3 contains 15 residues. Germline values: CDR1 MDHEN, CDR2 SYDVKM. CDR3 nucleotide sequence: TGTGCCAGCAGTGGGGGAGGACACTCCTACAATGAGCAGTTCTTC. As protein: CASSGGGHSYNEQFF.

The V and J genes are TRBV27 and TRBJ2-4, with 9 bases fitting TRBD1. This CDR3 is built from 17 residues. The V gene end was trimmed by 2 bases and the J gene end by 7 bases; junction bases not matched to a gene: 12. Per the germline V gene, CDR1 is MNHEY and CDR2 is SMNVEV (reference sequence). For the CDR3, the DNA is TGTGCCAGCAGTTTAATTAGAGACAGGGGGAAGGATAACATTCAGTACTTC. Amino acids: CASSLIRDRGKDNIQYF.

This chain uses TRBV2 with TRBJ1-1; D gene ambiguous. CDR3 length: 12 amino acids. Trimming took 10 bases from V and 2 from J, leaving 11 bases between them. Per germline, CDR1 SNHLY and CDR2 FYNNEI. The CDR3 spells CATRQDNTEAFF. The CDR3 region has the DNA TGTGCCACGCGCCAAGATAACACTGAAGCTTTCTTT.

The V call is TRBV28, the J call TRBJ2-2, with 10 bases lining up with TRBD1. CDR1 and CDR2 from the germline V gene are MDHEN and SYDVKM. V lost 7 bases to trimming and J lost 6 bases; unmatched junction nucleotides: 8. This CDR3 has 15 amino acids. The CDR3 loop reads CASKTGGYNAGELFF. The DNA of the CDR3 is TGTGCCAGCAAGACAGGGGGCTACAACGCCGGGGAGCTGTTTTTT.

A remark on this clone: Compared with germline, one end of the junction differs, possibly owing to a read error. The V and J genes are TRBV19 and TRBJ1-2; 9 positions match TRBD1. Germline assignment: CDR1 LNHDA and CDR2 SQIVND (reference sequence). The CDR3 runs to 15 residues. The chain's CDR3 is CASSAGDRAPYAYTF. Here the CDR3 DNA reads TGTGCCAGTAGTGCAGGGGACAGGGCCCCCTATGCCTACACCTTC.

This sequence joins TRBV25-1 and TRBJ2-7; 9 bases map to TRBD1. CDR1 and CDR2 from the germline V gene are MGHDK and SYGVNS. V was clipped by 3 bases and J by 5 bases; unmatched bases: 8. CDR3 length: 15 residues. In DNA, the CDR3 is TGTGCCAGCAGTGACCCGGGACAGGGTTCCCACGAGCAGTACTTC. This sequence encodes CASSDPGQGSHEQYF.

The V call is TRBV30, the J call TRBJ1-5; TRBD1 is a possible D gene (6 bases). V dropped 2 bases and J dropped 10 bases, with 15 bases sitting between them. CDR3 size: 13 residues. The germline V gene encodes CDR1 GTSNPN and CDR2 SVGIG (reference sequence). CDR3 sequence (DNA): TGTGCCTGGAGTTTCAGGGGCGCGGGTCCCCAGCATTTT. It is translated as CAWSFRGAGPQHF.

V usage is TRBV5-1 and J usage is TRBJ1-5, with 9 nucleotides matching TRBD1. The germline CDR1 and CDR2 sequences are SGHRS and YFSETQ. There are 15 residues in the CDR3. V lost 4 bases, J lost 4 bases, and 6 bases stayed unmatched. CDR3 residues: CASSIGTGWNQPQHF. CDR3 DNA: TGCGCCAGCAGCATCGGGACAGGGTGGAATCAGCCCCAGCATTTT.

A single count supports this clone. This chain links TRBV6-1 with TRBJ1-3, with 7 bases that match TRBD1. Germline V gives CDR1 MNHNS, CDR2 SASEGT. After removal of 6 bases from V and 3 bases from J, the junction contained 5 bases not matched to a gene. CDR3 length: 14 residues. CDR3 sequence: CASRPTGVGNTIYF. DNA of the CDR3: TGTGCCAGCAGGCCAACAGGGGTTGGAAACACCATATATTTT.

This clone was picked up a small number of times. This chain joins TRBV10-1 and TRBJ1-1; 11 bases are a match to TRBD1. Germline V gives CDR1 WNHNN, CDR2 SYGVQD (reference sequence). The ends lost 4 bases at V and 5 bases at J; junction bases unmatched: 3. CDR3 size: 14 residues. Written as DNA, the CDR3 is TGCGCCAGCAGTGGGGGGACAGGGGGGACTGAAGCTTTCTTT. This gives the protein CASSGGTGGTEAFF.

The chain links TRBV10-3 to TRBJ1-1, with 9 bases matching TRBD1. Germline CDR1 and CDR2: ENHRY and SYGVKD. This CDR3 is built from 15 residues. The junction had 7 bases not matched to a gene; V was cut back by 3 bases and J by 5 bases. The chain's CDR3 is CAISEPGQGWTEAFF. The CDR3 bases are TGTGCCATCAGTGAACCGGGACAGGGTTGGACTGAAGCTTTCTTT.

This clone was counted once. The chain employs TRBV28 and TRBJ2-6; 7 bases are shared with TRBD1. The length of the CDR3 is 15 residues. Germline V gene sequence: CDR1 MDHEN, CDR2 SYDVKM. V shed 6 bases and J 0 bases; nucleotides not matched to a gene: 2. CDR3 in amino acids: CASSWDSSGANVLTF. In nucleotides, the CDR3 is TGTGCCAGCAGCTGGGACAGCTCTGGGGCCAACGTCCTGACTTTC. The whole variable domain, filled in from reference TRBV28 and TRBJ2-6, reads DVKVTQSSRYLVKRTGEKVFLECVQDMDHENMFWYRQDPGLGLRLIYFSYDVKMKEKGDIPEGYSVSREKKERFSLILESASTNQTSMYLCASSWDSSGANVLTFGAGSRLTVL.

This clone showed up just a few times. Here the CDR3 reads CASSLVGNPYGYTF. The CDR3, as DNA: TGTGCCAGCAGCTTGGTTGGCAACCCCTATGGCTACACCTTC. V is TRBV5-6 and J is TRBJ1-2; D is unclear. V lost 0 bases, J lost 4 bases, and 10 bases lay in between. CDR1 and CDR2 from the germline V gene are SGHDT and YYEEEE. The CDR3 consists of 14 residues.

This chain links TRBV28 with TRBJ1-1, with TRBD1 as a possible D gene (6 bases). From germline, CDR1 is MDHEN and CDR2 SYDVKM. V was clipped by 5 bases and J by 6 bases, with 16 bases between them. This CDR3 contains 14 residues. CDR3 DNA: TGTGCCAGCAGTACAGGGTCTGTAGATGCTGAAGCTTTCTTT. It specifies CASSTGSVDAEAFF.

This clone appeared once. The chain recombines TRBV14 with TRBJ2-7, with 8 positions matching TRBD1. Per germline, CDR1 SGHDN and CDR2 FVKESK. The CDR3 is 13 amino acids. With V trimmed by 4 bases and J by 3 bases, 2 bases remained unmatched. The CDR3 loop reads CASSLGQGYEQYF. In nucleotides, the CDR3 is TGTGCCAGCAGCCTCGGACAGGGCTACGAGCAGTACTTC.

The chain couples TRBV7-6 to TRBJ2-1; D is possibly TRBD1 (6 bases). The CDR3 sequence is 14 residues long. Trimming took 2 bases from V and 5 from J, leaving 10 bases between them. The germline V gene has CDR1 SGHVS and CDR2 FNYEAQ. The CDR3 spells CASSLKDSDNEQFF. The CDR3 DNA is TGTGCCAGCAGCTTAAAGGACAGCGACAATGAGCAGTTCTTC.

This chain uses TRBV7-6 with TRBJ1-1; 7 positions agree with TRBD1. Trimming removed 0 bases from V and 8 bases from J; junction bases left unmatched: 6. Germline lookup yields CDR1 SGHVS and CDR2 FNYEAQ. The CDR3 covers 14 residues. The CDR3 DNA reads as TGTGCCAGCAGCTTAGCGTTCATGGACAGGGAAGCTTTCTTT. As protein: CASSLAFMDREAFF.

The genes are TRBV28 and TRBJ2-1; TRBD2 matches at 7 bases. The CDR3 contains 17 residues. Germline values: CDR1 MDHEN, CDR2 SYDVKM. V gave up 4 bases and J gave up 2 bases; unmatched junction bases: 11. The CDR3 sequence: CASSSPLGSGPYNEQFF. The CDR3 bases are TGTGCCAGCAGTTCCCCTTTGGGTAGCGGGCCCTACAATGAGCAGTTCTTC. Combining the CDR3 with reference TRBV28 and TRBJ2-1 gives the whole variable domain DVKVTQSSRYLVKRTGEKVFLECVQDMDHENMFWYRQDPGLGLRLIYFSYDVKMKEKGDIPEGYSVSREKKERFSLILESASTNQTSMYLCASSSPLGSGPYNEQFFGPGTRLTVL.

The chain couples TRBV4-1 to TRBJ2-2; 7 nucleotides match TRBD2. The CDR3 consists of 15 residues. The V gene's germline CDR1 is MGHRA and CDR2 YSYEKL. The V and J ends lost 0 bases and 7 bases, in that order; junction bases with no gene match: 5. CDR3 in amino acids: CASSQDGRVGGELFF. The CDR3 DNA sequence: TGCGCCAGCAGCCAAGATGGGAGGGTTGGCGGGGAGCTGTTTTTT.

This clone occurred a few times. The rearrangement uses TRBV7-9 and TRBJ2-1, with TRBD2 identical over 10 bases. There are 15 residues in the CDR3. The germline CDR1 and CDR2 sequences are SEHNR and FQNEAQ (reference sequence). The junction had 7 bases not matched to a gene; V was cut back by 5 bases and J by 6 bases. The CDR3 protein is CASSLLAGSFNEQFF. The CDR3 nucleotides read TGTGCCAGCAGCCTACTAGCGGGGTCATTCAATGAGCAGTTCTTC.

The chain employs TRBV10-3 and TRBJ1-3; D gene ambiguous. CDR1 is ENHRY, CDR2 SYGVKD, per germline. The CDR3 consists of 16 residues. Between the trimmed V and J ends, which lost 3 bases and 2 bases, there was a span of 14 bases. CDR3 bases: TGTGCCATCAGTGATTCCGAGGGAAACGCTGGAAACACCATATATTTT. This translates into CAISDSEGNAGNTIYF.

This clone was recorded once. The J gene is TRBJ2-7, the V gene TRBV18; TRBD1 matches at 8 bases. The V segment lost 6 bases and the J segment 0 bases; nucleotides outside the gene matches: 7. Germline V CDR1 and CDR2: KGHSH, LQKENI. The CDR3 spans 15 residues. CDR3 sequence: CASSRTGTGSYEQYF. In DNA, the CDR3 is TGTGCCAGCTCTCGCACCGGGACAGGCTCCTACGAGCAGTACTTC.

The CDR3 DNA reads TGTGCCAGCGAGGATACGCAGTATTTT. As protein: CASEDTQYF. The chain joins TRBV7-9 to TRBJ2-3; no clear D gene. Germline V gene sequence: CDR1 SEHNR, CDR2 FQNEAQ (reference sequence). This CDR3 contains 9 residues. Deletions cut 8 bases from V and 6 bases from J, with 3 bases between.